This TCR beta chain appears in the sequencing data of a study of T cells in Graves' hyperthyroidism and ophthalmopathy. Patients were excluded for uncontrolled infection, other autoimmune disease, pregnancy or lactation. Study-wide findings and caveats: Most clonotypes expanded in thyroid above 0.001 were likewise present in blood.

From RNA transcripts, TCR beta CDR3 regions were amplified. A first-round RT-PCR of the TCR CDR3 used the HTBI primer set. TCRdb re-called the multiplex PCR reads through MiXCR, storing one row per CDR3 protein. Among around 350,000 distinct CDR3 sequences, about 15% were seen once, and the ten largest hold 28%. At least ten counts were recorded for this clonotype. Its cognate antigen is unknown. Looked up from germline, CDR1 is MNHEY and CDR2 is SMNVEV (reference sequence). The ends were cut back, 0 bases at V and 5 bases at J, with 11 bases in the middle. This CDR3 region has 15 residues. The chain links TRBV27 to TRBJ1-5, with D perhaps matching TRBD1 (5 bases). The receptor was derived from a woman aged 18-29 years with Graves' hyperthyroidism that later progressed to Graves' ophthalmopathy. The sequenced material came from blood. The CDR3 sequence is CASSLSFGGDQPQHF. CDR3 sequence (DNA): TGTGCCAGCAGTTTATCGTTCGGGGGGGATCAGCCCCAGCATTTT.